The rows below give T cell receptor beta chains drawn from one sample of a study of CD8 T cells in Susac syndrome. TCRdb used MiXCR to reprocess the immunoSEQ multiplex PCR reads, holding one entry per CDR3 protein. The sample yields almost 450,000 distinct CDR3 sequences, approximately 85% seen once. Material for sequencing was CD8+ T cells from PBMCs. All receptors derive from a human donor with multiple sclerosis. Each CDR3 is given with its conserved first and last residue. The D gene is left open where the match is weak. The size of a clone is reported for some rows only, either as once, few or many, or as a class for expanded clones.

clone_size d_call j_call v_call cdr3_aa cdr3_nt
. . TRBJ2-1 TRBV15 CATSRRTGYYNEQFF TGTGCCACCAGCAGAAGGACGGGCTACTACAATGAGCAGTTCTTC
. TRBD1 TRBJ2-7 TRBV10-2 CASSETGAAYEQYF TGCGCCAGCAGCGAGACAGGGGCGGCCTACGAGCAGTACTTC
. . TRBJ1-1 TRBV7-9 CASSYHRGQGTEAFF TGTGCCAGCAGCTACCACCGGGGCCAGGGAACTGAAGCTTTCTTT
. . TRBJ2-2 TRBV3-1 CASSSRQPNTGELFF TGTGCCAGCAGCTCAAGGCAACCGAACACCGGGGAGCTGTTTTTT
. . TRBJ1-4 TRBV5-5 CASSVWAGASENEKLFF TGTGCCAGCAGCGTGTGGGCAGGGGCATCTGAAAATGAAAAACTGTTTTTT
. . TRBJ1-2 TRBV12-3/TRBV12-4 CASSPIRTDYGYTF TGTGCCAGCAGCCCGATAAGGACGGACTATGGCTACACCTTC
. . TRBJ2-1 TRBV19 CASSIEGPDFSSYNEQFF TGTGCCAGTAGTATAGAGGGGCCGGATTTTAGCTCCTACAATGAGCAGTTCTTC
. TRBD2 TRBJ2-2 TRBV2 CASSVFVSGDTGELFF TGTGCCAGCAGTGTTTTCGTGAGCGGGGACACCGGGGAGCTGTTTTTT
. . TRBJ2-7 TRBV28 CASSLPSSSYEQYF TGTGCCAGCAGTCTTCCGAGTTCCTCCTACGAGCAGTACTTC
. TRBD1 TRBJ2-5 TRBV5-5 CASNLGTAQETQYF TGTGCCAGCAACCTTGGGACAGCCCAAGAGACCCAGTACTTC
. . TRBJ1-2 TRBV4-1 CASSQEVPGNYGYTF TGCGCCAGCAGCCAAGAGGTACCGGGGAACTATGGCTACACCTTC
. TRBD1 TRBJ1-4 TRBV7-2 CASSLFGTGGNEKLFF TGTGCCAGCAGCTTATTCGGTACAGGGGGGAATGAAAAACTGTTTTTT
. . TRBJ1-5 TRBV19 CASSIADGNQPQHF TGTGCCAGTAGTATAGCGGATGGCAATCAGCCCCAGCATTTT
. TRBD1 TRBJ2-7 TRBV29-1 CSVGTGVNYEQYF TGCAGCGTCGGGACAGGGGTGAACTACGAGCAGTACTTC
. . TRBJ2-1 TRBV7-6 CASSLESVLGNEQFF TGTGCCAGCAGCTTAGAGTCAGTTTTGGGTAATGAGCAGTTCTTC
few . TRBJ2-5 TRBV5-1 CASSRGAASQETQYF TGCGCCAGCAGCCGCGGGGCGGCTTCTCAAGAGACCCAGTACTTC
. . TRBJ2-7 TRBV1 CTSSQDSYQGLYEQYF TGCACCAGCAGCCAAGATTCCTATCAGGGGCTTTACGAGCAGTACTTC
. TRBD1 TRBJ2-2 TRBV5-8 CASSLLVNDRENTGELFF TGTGCCAGCAGCTTATTAGTCAATGACAGGGAGAACACCGGGGAGCTGTTTTTT
once TRBD1 TRBJ1-2 TRBV7-9 CASSWDSSYGYTF TGTGCCAGCAGTTGGGACAGCAGCTATGGCTACACCTTC
. TRBD1 TRBJ1-1 TRBV5-1 CASSLGQGVGNTEAFF TGCGCCAGCAGCTTGGGACAGGGGGTAGGGAACACTGAAGCTTTCTTT
. TRBD2 TRBJ2-7 TRBV9 CASSVESSGGLEQYF TGTGCCAGCAGCGTAGAATCTAGCGGGGGGCTCGAGCAGTACTTC
. TRBD1 TRBJ2-1 TRBV6-1 CASSGGQISYNEQFF TGTGCCAGCAGTGGGGGACAGATTTCCTACAATGAGCAGTTCTTC
. . TRBJ2-1 TRBV28 CASRRGPDEQFF TGTGCCAGCAGGAGGGGTCCGGATGAGCAGTTCTTC
. TRBD1 TRBJ2-1 TRBV30 CAWSAGTGNNEQFF TGTGCCTGGAGCGCAGGGACAGGGAACAATGAGCAGTTCTTC
. TRBD1 TRBJ2-7 TRBV5-4 CASSPLGTGVGYEQYF TGTGCCAGCAGCCCGCTAGGGACAGGGGTTGGTTACGAGCAGTACTTC
. TRBD1 TRBJ2-3 TRBV5-1 CASSPGQGEDTQYF TGCGCCAGCAGCCCGGGACAGGGGGAAGATACGCAGTATTTT
. TRBD1 TRBJ2-7 TRBV27 CASSSGQETLGYEQYF TGTGCCAGCAGTTCCGGACAGGAAACACTTGGCTACGAGCAGTACTTC
once TRBD1 TRBJ2-5 TRBV30 CAWSKARQGALETQYF TGTGCCTGGAGTAAGGCCCGGCAGGGGGCTTTAGAGACCCAGTACTTC
. TRBD2 TRBJ2-3 TRBV19 CASSTLAGEVDTQYF TGTGCCAGTAGCACCTTAGCGGGAGAGGTAGATACGCAGTATTTT
. TRBD1 TRBJ1-4 TRBV25-1 CASSEWDRGYEKLFF TGTGCCAGCAGTGAATGGGACAGGGGATACGAAAAACTGTTTTTT
. TRBD2 TRBJ2-7 TRBV29-1 CSVLVPAGARDEQYF TGCAGCGTTCTGGTTCCGGCGGGAGCCAGGGACGAGCAGTACTTC
once TRBD2 TRBJ2-7 TRBV5-1 CASSPGLAGTIAYEQYF TGCGCCAGCAGCCCGGGACTAGCGGGGACAATCGCCTACGAGCAATACTTC
. . TRBJ2-7 TRBV3-1 CASSPARTGYEQYF TGTGCCAGCAGCCCCGCGAGGACCGGCTACGAGCAGTACTTC
. TRBD2 TRBJ2-3 TRBV27 CASSSLAGDTQYF TGTGCCAGCAGTTCTTTAGCGGGGGATACGCAGTATTTT
. . TRBJ2-3 TRBV27 CASSLEAERNTDTQYF TGTGCCAGCAGTTTAGAAGCGGAACGTAACACAGATACGCAGTATTTT
. TRBD2 TRBJ2-2 TRBV4-2 CASSQGPSGGNTGELFF TGTGCCAGCAGCCAAGGTCCTAGCGGGGGGAACACCGGGGAGCTGTTTTTT
. . TRBJ2-7 TRBV6-1 CASLRETASYEQYF TGTGCCAGCCTACGGGAAACTGCTTCCTACGAGCAGTACTTC
once . TRBJ2-7 TRBV6-1 CASMFLVHTTYEQYF TGTGCCAGCATGTTTTTGGTTCACACTACCTACGAGCAGTACTTC
. TRBD1 TRBJ1-5 TRBV10-2 CASSDMTGVGANQPQHF TGCGCCAGCAGTGATATGACAGGGGTAGGAGCAAATCAGCCCCAGCATTTT
. . TRBJ2-2 TRBV7-9 CASSLATGRTGELFF TGTGCCAGCAGCTTAGCGACAGGTCGGACCGGGGAGCTGTTTTTT
. . TRBJ1-2 TRBV30 CACIDGANYGYTF TGTGCCTGCATCGACGGGGCTAACTATGGCTACACCTTC
. TRBD2 TRBJ2-1 TRBV4-1 CASSQERGLAGNEQFF TGCGCCAGCAGCCAAGAAAGGGGACTAGCGGGGAATGAGCAGTTCTTC
. TRBD2 TRBJ2-1 TRBV5-6 CASSWGTSGTDEQFF TGTGCCAGCAGCTGGGGGACTAGCGGGACCGATGAGCAGTTCTTC
. TRBD1 TRBJ2-2 TRBV27 CASSRDREGTTGELFF TGTGCCAGCAGTAGAGACAGGGAAGGGACCACCGGGGAGCTGTTTTTT
. . TRBJ1-1 TRBV19 CASSINQGIGTEAFF TGTGCCAGTAGTATAAATCAGGGGATAGGCACTGAAGCTTTCTTT
. . TRBJ2-5 TRBV7-8 CASSLSEETQYF TGTGCCAGCAGCTTATCCGAAGAGACCCAGTACTTC
. TRBD2 TRBJ2-1 TRBV27 CASTPPAGVEQFF TGTGCCAGCACCCCCCCAGCGGGAGTTGAGCAGTTCTTC
. TRBD2 TRBJ2-3 TRBV4-1 CASSQETSFTDTQYF TGCGCCAGCAGCCAAGAGACTAGCTTCACAGATACGCAGTATTTT
. . TRBJ2-7 TRBV7-6 CASSLVGGSPSYEQYF TGTGCCAGCAGCTTAGTGGGCGGAAGCCCCTCCTACGAGCAGTACTTC
. . TRBJ2-1 TRBV27 CASSPPGGEQFF TGTGCCAGCAGTCCCCCCGGAGGTGAGCAGTTCTTC
. TRBD1 TRBJ2-1 TRBV7-6 CASSPPGGSGQGNEQFF TGTGCCAGCAGCCCGCCAGGGGGAAGCGGCCAGGGGAATGAGCAGTTCTTC
. . TRBJ1-1 TRBV6-5 CASSYSRDLNTEAFF TGTGCCAGCAGTTACTCCCGAGACCTAAACACTGAAGCTTTCTTT
once . TRBJ1-3 TRBV28 CASSFPGAAGNTIYF TGTGCCAGCAGTTTCCCGGGGGCGGCAGGAAACACCATATATTTT
. TRBD2 TRBJ2-3 TRBV27 CASSFDWTSGDDTQYF TGTGCCAGCAGTTTCGACTGGACTAGCGGAGATGATACGCAGTATTTT